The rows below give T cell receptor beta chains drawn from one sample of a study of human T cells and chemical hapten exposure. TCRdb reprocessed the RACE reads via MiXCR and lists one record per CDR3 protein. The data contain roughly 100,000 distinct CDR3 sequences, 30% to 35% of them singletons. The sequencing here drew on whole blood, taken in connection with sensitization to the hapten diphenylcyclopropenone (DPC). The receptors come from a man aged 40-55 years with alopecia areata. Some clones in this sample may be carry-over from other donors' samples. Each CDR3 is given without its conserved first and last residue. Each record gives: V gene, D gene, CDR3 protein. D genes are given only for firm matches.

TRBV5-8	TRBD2	ASSLTVSTSGTDTQY
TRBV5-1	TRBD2	ASSLTSAGGNEQF
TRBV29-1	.	SVQVNTQY
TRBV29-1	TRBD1	SVRTRDRAYNEQF
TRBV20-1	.	SARSMTDTQY
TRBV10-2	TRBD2	ASSDVGLAGGRETQY
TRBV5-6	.	ASSLDVTADYGYT
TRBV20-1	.	SAEYMWADTQY
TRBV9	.	ASSVDGQLDIQY
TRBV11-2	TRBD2	ASSAGLNTQY
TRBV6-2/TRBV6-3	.	ASSYSKGEQF
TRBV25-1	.	ASSGPLGPQH
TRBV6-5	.	ASSYMTSSYNSPLH
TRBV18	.	ASSASSYEQY
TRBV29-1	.	STEGKVQETQY
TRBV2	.	ASSRGRTADTQY
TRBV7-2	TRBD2	ASSLGGGRTGTDTQY
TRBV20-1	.	SARDLGTSNQPQH
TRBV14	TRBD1	ASSPRGQPYTF
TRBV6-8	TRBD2	ASRSTSGNEQF
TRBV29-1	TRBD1	SVGQGSKGETQY
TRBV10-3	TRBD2	AISRGGGSYNEQF
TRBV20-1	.	SARDHNSGNTIY
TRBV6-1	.	ASSPVGRYNEQF